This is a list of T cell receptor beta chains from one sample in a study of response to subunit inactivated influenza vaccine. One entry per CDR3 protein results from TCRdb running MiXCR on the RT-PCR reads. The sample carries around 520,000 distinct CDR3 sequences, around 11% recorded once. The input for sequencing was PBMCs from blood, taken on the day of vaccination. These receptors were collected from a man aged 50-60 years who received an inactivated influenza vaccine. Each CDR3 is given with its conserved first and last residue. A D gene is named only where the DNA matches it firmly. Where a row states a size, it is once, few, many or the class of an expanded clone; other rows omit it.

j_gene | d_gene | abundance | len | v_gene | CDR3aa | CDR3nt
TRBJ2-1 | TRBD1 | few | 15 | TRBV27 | CASSSSGTGYNEQFF | TGTGCCAGCAGTTCCTCCGGGACAGGCTACAATGAGCAGTTCTTC
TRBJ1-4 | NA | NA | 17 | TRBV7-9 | CASSPLLVGDGNEKLFF | TGTGCCAGCAGCCCCCTTTTAGTGGGGGACGGGAATGAAAAACTGTTTTTT
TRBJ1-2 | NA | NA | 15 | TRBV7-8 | CASSLALEGRGGYTF | TGTGCCAGCAGCTTAGCGCTAGAGGGTCGGGGGGGCTACACCTTC
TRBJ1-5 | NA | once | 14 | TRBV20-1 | CSARRGHGNQPQHF | TGCAGTGCCCGACGGGGTCATGGCAATCAGCCCCAGCATTTT
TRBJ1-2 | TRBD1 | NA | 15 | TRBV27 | CASSPGQGAVYGYTF | TGTGCCAGCAGCCCCGGGCAGGGGGCGGTCTATGGCTACACCTTC
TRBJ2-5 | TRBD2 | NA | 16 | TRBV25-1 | CASSEPAGGPGETQYF | TGTGCCAGCAGTGAACCAGCGGGGGGGCCGGGAGAGACCCAGTACTTC
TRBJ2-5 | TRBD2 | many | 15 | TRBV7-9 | CASSKGLAGQETQYF | TGTGCCAGCAGCAAAGGACTAGCGGGACAAGAGACCCAGTACTTC
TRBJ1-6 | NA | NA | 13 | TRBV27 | CASMIGGTSPLHF | TGTGCCAGCATGATTGGTGGGACATCACCCCTCCACTTT
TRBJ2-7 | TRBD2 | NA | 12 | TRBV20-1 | CSAIAGFHEQYF | TGCAGTGCTATAGCGGGATTCCACGAGCAGTACTTC
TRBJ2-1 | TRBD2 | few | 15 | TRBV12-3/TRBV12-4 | CASNPGGLAYNEQFF | TGTGCCAGCAACCCCGGGGGGTTGGCCTACAATGAGCAGTTCTTC
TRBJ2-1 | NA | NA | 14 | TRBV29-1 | CSAGEGGSYNEQFF | TGCAGCGCAGGGGAGGGGGGCTCCTACAATGAGCAGTTCTTC
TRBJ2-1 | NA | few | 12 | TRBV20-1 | CSGAIFYNEQFF | TGCAGTGGGGCGATTTTCTACAATGAGCAGTTCTTC
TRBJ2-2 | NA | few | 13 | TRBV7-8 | CASSFQASGELFF | TGTGCCAGCAGTTTCCAGGCGTCCGGGGAGCTGTTTTTT
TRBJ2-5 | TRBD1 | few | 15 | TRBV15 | CATSRVPGQGETQYF | TGTGCCACCAGCAGAGTCCCCGGACAGGGAGAGACCCAGTACTTC
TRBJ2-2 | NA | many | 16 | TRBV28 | CASSLISGVNTGELFF | TGTGCCAGCAGTTTAATCTCGGGCGTGAACACCGGGGAGCTGTTTTTT
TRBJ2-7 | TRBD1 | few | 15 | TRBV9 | CASSVGSDRGWEQYF | TGTGCCAGCAGCGTAGGATCGGACAGGGGGTGGGAGCAGTACTTC
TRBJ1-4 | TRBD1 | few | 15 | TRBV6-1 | CASRGQGAINEKLFF | TGTGCCAGCAGGGGACAGGGGGCGATTAATGAAAAACTGTTTTTT
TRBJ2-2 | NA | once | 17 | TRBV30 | CAWSGSRDFLWSGELFF | TGTGCCTGGAGTGGGAGCCGGGACTTTCTGTGGAGTGGGGAGCTGTTTTTT
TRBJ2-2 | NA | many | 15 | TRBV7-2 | CASSRTPGNTGELFF | TGTGCCAGCAGCCGTACGCCAGGGAACACCGGGGAGCTGTTTTTT
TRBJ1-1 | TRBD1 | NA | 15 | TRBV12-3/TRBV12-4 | CASSLEGTGVSEAFF | TGTGCCAGCAGTTTAGAGGGGACAGGGGTATCTGAAGCTTTCTTT
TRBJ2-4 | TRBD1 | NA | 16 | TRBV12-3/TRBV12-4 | CASSLVWDRASNIQYF | TGTGCCAGCAGTTTAGTCTGGGACAGGGCCTCAAACATTCAGTACTTC
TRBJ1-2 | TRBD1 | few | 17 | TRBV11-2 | CASSLALSPGGAGGYTF | TGTGCCAGCAGCTTAGCTCTTTCTCCAGGGGGCGCGGGTGGCTACACCTTC
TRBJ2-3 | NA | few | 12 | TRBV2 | CASISSTDTQYF | TGTGCCAGCATTAGCAGCACAGATACGCAGTATTTT
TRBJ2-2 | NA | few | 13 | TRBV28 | CASSYKFSGELFF | TGTGCCAGCAGTTACAAGTTCTCCGGGGAGCTGTTTTTT
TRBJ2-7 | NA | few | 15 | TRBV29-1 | CSVDWAGAEIYEQYF | TGCAGCGTTGACTGGGCGGGGGCGGAAATCTACGAGCAGTACTTC
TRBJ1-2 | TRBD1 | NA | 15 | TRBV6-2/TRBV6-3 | CASSWRTGLNYGYTF | TGTGCCAGCAGTTGGAGGACAGGACTTAACTATGGCTACACCTTC
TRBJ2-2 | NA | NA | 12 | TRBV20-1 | CSARWVAGELFF | TGCAGTGCTAGATGGGTGGCCGGGGAGCTGTTTTTT
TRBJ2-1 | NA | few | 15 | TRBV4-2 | CASSPRQGLDNEQFF | TGTGCCAGCAGCCCGCGACAGGGACTTGACAATGAGCAGTTCTTC
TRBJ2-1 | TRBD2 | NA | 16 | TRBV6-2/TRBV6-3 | CATRSPSGSVSNEQFF | TGTGCCACCCGATCGCCTAGCGGGAGCGTGAGCAATGAGCAGTTCTTC
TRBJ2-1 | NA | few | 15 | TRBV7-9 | CASSLVGQSSDEQFF | TGTGCCAGCAGCTTAGTAGGACAGTCTAGCGATGAGCAGTTCTTC
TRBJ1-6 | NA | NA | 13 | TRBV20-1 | CSAPGLPNSPLHF | TGCAGTGCTCCGGGACTGCCTAATTCACCCCTCCACTTT
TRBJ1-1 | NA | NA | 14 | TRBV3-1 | CASSHLTGNTEAFF | TGTGCCAGCAGCCATTTAACGGGGAACACTGAAGCTTTCTTT
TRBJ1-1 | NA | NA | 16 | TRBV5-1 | CASSLGPGYLNTEAFF | TGCGCCAGCAGCTTGGGTCCGGGATACCTGAACACTGAAGCTTTCTTT
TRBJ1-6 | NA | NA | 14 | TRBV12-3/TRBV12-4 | CASSGTGGGSPLHF | TGTGCCAGCAGCGGGACCGGGGGTGGTTCACCCCTCCACTTT
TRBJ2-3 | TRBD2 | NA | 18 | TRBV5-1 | CASSETSGRPISTDTQYF | TGCGCCAGCAGCGAGACTAGCGGGAGACCAATAAGCACAGATACGCAGTATTTT
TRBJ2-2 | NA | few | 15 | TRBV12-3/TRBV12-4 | CASSPAGRLAGELFF | TGTGCCAGCAGTCCAGCAGGGAGGCTAGCCGGGGAGCTGTTTTTT
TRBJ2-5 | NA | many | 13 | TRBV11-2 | CASSPRSQETQYF | TGTGCCAGCAGCCCCCGTTCCCAAGAGACCCAGTACTTC
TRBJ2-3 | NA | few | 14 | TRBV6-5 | CASSYNQGPDTQYF | TGTGCCAGCAGTTATAATCAGGGGCCAGATACGCAGTATTTT
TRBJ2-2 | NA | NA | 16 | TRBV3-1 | CASSHRTHANTGELFF | TGTGCCAGCAGCCACCGGACACACGCGAACACCGGGGAGCTGTTTTTT
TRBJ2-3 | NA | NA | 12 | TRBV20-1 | CSVSLPPSTQYF | TGCAGTGTTAGTCTCCCACCTAGTACGCAGTATTTT
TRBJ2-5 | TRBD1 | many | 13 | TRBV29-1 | CSVTWTGRETQYF | TGCAGCGTGACTTGGACAGGGAGAGAGACCCAGTACTTC
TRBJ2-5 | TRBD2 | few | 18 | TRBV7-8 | CASNRFRFSSGRGETQYF | TGTGCCAGCAACCGTTTCCGATTTTCTAGCGGGAGAGGAGAGACCCAGTACTTC
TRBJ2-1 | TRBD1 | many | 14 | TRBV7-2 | CASNNRGIDNEQFF | TGTGCCAGCAACAACAGGGGGATCGACAATGAGCAGTTCTTC
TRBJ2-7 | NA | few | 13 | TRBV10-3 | CAISRDGYYEQYF | TGTGCCATCAGCCGGGACGGATATTACGAGCAGTACTTC
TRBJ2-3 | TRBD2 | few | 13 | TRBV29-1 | CTTSGGGTDTQYF | TGCACTACATCGGGGGGGGGAACAGATACGCAGTATTTT
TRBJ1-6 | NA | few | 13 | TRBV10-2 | CASSVASNSPLHF | TGCGCCAGCAGTGTGGCTTCAAATTCACCCCTCCACTTT
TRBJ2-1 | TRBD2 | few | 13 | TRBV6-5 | CASSYARGVEQFF | TGTGCCAGCAGTTACGCTCGGGGGGTTGAGCAGTTCTTC
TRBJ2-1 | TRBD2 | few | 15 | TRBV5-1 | CASGPSGGTFNEQFF | TGCGCCAGCGGGCCTAGCGGGGGTACATTCAATGAGCAGTTCTTC
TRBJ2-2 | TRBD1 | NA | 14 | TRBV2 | CASRLDRGTGELFF | TGTGCCAGCAGACTTGACAGGGGCACCGGGGAGCTGTTTTTT
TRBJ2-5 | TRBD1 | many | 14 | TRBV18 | CASSPGTGVETQYF | TGTGCCAGCTCACCTGGGACAGGGGTGGAGACCCAGTACTTC
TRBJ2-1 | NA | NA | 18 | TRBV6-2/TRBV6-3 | CASGNVLGRWGRDHEQFF | TGTGCCAGCGGGAATGTACTCGGTCGGTGGGGTCGGGACCATGAGCAGTTCTTC
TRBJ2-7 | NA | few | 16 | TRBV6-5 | CASSYSTGAISYEQYF | TGTGCCAGCAGTTACTCGACCGGGGCGATCTCCTACGAGCAGTACTTC
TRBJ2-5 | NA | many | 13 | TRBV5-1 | CASSRPGEETQYF | TGCGCCAGCAGCCGACCGGGGGAAGAGACCCAGTACTTC
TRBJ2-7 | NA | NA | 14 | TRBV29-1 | CSVEGRGGHYEQYF | TGCAGCGTTGAAGGGAGGGGGGGGCACTACGAGCAGTACTTC